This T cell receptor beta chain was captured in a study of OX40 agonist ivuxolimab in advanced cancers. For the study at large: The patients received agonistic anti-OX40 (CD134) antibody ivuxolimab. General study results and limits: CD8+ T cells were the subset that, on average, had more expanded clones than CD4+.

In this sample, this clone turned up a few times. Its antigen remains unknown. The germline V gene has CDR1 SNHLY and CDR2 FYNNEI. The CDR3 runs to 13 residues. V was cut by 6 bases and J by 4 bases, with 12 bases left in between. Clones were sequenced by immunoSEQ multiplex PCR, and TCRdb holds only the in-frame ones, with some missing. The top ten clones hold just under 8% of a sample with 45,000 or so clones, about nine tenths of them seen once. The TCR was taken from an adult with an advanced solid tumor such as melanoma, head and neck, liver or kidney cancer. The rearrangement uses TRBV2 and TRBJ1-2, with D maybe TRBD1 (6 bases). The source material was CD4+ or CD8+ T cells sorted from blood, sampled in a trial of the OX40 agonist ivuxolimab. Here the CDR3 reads CASSLGGSYGYTF. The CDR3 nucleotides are TGTGCCAGCAGCCTCGGGGGCTCCTATGGCTACACCTTC.